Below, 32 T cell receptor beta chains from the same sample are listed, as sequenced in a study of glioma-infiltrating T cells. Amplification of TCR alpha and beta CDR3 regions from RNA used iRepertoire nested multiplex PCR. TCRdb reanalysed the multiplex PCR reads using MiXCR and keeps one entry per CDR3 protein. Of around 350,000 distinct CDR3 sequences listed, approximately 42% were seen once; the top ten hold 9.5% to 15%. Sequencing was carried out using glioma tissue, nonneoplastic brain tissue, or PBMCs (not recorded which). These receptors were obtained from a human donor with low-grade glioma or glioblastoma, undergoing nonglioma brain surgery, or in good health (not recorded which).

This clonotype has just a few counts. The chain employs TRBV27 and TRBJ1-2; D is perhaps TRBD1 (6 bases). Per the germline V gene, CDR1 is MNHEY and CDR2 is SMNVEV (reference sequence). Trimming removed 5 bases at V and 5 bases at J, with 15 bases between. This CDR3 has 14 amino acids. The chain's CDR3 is CASSLRRGGYGYTF. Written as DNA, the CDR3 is TGTGCCAGCAGTCTTCGCAGGGGAGGGTATGGCTACACCTTC.

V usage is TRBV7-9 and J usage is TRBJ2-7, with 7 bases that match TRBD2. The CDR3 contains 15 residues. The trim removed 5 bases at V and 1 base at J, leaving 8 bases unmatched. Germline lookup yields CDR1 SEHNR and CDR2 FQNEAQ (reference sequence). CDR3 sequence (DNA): TGTGCCAGCAGCGAAGGATTAGCGGGTTCCTACGAGCAGTACTTC. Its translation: CASSEGLAGSYEQYF.

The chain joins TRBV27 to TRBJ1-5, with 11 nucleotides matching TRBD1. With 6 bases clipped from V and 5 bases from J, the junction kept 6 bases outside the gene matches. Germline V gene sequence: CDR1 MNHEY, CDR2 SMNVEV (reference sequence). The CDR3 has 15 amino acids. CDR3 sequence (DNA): TGTGCCAGCAGCGAGGGACAGGGGGGATATCAGCCCCAGCATTTT. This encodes CASSEGQGGYQPQHF.

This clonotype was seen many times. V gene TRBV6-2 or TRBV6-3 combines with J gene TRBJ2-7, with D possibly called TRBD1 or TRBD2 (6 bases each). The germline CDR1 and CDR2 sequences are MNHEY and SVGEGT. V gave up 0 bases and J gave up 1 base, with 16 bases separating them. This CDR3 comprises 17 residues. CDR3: CASSYSSGARLSYEQYF. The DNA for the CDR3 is TGTGCCAGCAGTTACTCTTCGGGGGCGAGATTATCCTACGAGCAGTACTTC.

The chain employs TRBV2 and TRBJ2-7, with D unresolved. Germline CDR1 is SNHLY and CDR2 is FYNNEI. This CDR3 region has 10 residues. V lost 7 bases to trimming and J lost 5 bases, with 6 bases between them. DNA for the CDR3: TGTGCCAGCAAGGGTAACGAGCAGTACTTC. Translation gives CASKGNEQYF.

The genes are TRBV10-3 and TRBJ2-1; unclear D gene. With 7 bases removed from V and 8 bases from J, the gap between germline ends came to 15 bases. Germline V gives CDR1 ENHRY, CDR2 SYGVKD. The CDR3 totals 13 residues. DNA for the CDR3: TGTGCCATCACAAGAACACCTGGTTATGAGCAGTTCTTC. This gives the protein CAITRTPGYEQFF.

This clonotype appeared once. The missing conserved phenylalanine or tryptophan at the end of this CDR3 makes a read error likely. For the CDR3, the DNA is TGTGCCAGCAGCCCTCAGGGGCTGCCCTACGAGCAGTACCTC. Residues: CASSPQGLPYEQYL. The genes are TRBV7-9 and TRBJ2-7; D possibly corresponds to TRBD1 (6 bases). The germline gives CDR1 SEHNR, CDR2 FQNEAQ (reference sequence). V lost 5 bases to trimming and J lost 2 bases, with 13 bases between them. This CDR3 is built from 14 residues.

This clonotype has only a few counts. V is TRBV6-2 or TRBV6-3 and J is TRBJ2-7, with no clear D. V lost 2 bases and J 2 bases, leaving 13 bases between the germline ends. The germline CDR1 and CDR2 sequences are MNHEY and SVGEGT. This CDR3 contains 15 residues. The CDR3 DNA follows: TGTGCCAGCAGTTACCCCGTAAAGAGGACCTACGAGCAGTACTTC. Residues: CASSYPVKRTYEQYF.

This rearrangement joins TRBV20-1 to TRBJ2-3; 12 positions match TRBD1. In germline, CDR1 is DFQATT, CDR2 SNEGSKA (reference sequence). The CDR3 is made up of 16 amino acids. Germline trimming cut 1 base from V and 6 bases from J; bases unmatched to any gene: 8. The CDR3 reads CSARVIPGQGADTQYF. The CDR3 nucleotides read TGCAGTGCTAGAGTGATACCGGGACAGGGGGCCGATACGCAGTATTTT.

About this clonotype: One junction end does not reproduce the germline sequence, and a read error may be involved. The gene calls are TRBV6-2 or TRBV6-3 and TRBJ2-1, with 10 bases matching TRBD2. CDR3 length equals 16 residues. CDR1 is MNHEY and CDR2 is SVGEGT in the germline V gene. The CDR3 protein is CASSSALAGKDNKQFF. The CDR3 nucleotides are TGTGCCAGCAGTTCAGCACTAGCGGGAAAGGACAATAAGCAGTTCTTC.

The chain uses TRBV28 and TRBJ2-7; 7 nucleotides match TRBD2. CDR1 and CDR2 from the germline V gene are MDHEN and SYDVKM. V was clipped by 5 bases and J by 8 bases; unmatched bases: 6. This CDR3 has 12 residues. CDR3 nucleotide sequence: TGTGCCAGCAGTACAACCGGGGGGAAGCAGTACTTC. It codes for CASSTTGGKQYF.

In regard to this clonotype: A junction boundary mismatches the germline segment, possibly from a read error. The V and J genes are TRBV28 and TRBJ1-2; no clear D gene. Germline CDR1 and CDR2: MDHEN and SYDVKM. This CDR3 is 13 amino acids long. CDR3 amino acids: CASSPGKSYGYTF. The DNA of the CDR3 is TGTGCCAGCAGTCCCGGAAAGAGTTATGGCTACACGTTC.

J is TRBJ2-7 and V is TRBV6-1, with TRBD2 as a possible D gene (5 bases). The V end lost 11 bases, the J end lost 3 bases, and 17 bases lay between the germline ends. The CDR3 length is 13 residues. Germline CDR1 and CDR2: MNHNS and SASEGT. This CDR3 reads CAGTVGNSYEQYF. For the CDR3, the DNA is TGTGCCGGCACTGTCGGGAACAGCTACGAGCAGTACTTC.

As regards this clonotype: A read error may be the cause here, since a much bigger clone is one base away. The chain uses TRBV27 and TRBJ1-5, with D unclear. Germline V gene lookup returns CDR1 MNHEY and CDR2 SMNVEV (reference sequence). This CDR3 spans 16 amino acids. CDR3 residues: CASSSAPSGSNQPHHF. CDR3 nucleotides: TGTGCCAGCAGTTCGGCCCCCTCGGGGAGCAATCAGCCCCATCATTTT.

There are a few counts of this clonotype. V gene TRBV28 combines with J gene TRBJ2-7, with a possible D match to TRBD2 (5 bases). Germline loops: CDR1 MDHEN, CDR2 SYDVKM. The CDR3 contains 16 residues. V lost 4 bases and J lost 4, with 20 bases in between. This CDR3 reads CASSSLGAATPYEQYF. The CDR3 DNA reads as TGTGCCAGCAGTTCTCTTGGAGCGGCCACTCCTTACGAGCAGTACTTC.

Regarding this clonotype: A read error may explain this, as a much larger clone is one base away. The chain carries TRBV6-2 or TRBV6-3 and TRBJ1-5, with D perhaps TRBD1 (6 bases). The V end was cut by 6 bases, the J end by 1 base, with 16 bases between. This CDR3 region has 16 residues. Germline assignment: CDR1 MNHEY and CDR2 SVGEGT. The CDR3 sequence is CASSLGGLGSNQPQHF. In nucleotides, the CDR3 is TGTGCCAGCAGCTTAGGGGGTCTTGGGAGCAATCAGCCCCAGCATTTT.

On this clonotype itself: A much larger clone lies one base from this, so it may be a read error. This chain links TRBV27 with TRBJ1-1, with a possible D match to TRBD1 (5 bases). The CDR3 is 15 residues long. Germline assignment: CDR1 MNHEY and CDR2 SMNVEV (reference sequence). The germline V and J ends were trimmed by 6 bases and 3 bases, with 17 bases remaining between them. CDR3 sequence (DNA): TGTGCCAGCAGACAGACAGACCCTTCGTACACTGAAGCTTTCTTT. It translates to CASRQTDPSYTEAFF.

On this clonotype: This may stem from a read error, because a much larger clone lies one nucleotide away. The DNA of the CDR3 is TGTGCCAGCATCTCGACGGGATTTCGGAGCGGTGAGCAGTCCTTC. It specifies CASISTGFRSGEQSF. The rearrangement links TRBV6-5 to TRBJ2-1, with a possible D match to TRBD2 (5 bases). The CDR3 consists of 15 residues. The V gene's germline CDR1 is MNHEY and CDR2 SVGAGI.

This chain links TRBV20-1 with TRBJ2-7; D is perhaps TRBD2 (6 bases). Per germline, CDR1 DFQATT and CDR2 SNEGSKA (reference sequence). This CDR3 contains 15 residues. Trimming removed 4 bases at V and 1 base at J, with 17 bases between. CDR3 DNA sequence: TGCAGTGCTATAGCGGCCTATCCCTATTCCTACGAGCAGTACTTC. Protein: CSAIAAYPYSYEQYF.

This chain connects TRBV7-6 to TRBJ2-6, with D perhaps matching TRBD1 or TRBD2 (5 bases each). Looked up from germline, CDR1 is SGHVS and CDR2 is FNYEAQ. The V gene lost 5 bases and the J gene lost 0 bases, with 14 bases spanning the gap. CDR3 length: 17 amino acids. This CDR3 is CASSGREFFSGANVLTF. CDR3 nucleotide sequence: TGTGCCAGCAGCGGCAGGGAGTTCTTCTCTGGGGCCAACGTCCTGACTTTC.

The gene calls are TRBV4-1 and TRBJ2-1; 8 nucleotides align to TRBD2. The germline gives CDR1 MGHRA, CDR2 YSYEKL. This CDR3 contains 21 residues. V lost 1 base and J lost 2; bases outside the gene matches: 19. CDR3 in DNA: TGCGCCAGCAGCCAAGGGGGTGGGGGTACGAGGGTCGGGAGGGCCTACAATGAGCAGTTCTTC. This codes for CASSQGGGGTRVGRAYNEQFF.

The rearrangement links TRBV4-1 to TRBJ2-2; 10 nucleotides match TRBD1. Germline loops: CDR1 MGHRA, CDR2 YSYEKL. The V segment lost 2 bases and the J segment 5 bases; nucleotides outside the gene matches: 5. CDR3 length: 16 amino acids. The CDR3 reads CASSQIGTGETGELFF. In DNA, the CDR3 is TGCGCCAGCAGCCAAATCGGGACAGGGGAAACCGGGGAGCTGTTTTTT.

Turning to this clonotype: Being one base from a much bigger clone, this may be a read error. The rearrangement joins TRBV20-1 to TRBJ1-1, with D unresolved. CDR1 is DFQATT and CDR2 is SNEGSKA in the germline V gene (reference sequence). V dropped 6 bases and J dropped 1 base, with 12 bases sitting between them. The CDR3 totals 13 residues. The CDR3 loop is CSADPRANTEAFF. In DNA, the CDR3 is TGCAGTGCAGACCCTCGGGCGAACACTGAAGCTTTCTTT.

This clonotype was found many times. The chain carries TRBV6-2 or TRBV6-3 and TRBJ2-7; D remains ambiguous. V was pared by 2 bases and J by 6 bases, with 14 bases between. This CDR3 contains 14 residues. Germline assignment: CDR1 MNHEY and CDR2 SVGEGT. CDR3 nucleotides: TGTGCCAGCAGTTACCCGGCGGTGTGGAGCGAGCAGTACTTC. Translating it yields CASSYPAVWSEQYF.

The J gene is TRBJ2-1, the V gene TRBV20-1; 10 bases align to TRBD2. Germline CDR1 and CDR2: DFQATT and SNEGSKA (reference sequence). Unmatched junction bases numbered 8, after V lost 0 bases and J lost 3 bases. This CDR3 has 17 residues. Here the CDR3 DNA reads TGCAGTGCTAGAGACCTAGCGGGAGTGGTGTTCTACAATGAGCAGTTCTTC. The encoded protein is CSARDLAGVVFYNEQFF.

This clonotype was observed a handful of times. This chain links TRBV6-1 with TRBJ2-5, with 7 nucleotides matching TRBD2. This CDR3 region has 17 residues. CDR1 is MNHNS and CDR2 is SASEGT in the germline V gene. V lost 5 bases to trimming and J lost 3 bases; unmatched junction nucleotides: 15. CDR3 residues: CASSKQLSSGKKETQYF. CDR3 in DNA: TGTGCCAGCAGTAAACAATTGTCTAGCGGTAAAAAAGAGACCCAGTACTTC.

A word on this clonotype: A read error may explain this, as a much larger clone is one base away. For the CDR3, the DNA is TGTGCCAGCAGTTACTCGTTAGCCCCCTCCAGAGATACGCAGTATTTT. Its protein product is CASSYSLAPSRDTQYF. The V call is TRBV28, the J call TRBJ2-3, with D uncertain. Germline assignment: CDR1 MDHEN and CDR2 SYDVKM. V was clipped by 4 bases and J by 5 bases, with 19 bases between them. The CDR3 is 16 residues long.

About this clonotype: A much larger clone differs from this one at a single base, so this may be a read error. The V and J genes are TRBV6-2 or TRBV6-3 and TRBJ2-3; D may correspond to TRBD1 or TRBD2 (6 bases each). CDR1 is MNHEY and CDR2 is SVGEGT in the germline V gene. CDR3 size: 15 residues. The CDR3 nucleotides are TGTGCCAGCAGTTTCGGGACAACTAGCACAGATACGGAGTATTTT. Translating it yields CASSFGTTSTDTEYF.

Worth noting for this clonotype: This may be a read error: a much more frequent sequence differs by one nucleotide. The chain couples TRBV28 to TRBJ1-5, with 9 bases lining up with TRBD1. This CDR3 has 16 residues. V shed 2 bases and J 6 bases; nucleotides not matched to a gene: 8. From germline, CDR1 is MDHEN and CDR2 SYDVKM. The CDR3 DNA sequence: TGTGCCAGCAGTTTACGGGGACAGGGTAACAGTCAGCCCCAGCATTTT. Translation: CASSLRGQGNSQPQHF.

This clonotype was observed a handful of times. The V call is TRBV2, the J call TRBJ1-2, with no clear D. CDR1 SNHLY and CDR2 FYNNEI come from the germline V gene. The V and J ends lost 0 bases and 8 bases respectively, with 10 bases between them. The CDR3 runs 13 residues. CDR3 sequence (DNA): TGTGCCAGCAGTGAAGCGGACTCTTGGGGCTACACCTTC. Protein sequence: CASSEADSWGYTF.

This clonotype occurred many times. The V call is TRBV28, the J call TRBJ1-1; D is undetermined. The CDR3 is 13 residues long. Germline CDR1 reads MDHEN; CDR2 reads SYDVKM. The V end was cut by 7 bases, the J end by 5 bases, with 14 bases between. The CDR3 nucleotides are TGTGCCAGCATCCCCCGGGTTGGGACTGAAGCTTTCTTT. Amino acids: CASIPRVGTEAFF.

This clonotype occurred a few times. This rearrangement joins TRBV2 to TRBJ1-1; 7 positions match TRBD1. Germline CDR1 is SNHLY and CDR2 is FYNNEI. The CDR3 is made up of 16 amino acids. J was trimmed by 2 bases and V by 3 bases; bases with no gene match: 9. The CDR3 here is CASSDPRTGANTEAFF. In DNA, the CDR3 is TGTGCCAGCAGTGACCCAAGAACAGGGGCAAACACTGAAGCTTTCTTT.